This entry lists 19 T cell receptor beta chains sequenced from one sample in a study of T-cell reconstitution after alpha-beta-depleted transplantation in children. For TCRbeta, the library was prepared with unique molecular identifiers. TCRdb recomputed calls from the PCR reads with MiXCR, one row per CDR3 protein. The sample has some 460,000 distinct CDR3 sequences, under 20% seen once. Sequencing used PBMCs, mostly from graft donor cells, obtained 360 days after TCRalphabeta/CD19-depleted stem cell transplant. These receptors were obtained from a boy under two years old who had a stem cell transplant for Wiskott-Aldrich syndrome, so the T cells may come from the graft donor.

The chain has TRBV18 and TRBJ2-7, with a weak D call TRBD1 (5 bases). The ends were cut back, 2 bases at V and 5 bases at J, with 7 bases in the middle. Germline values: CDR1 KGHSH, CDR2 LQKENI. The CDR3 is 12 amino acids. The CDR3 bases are TGTGCCAGCTCACCAGCCAGGGACGAGCAGTACTTC. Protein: CASSPARDEQYF.

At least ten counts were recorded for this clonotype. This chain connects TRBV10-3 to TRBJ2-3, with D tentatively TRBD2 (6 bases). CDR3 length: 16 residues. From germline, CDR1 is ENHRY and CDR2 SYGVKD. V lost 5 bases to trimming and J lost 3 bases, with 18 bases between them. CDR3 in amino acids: CAISRDSQSWTDTQYF. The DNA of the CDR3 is TGTGCCATCAGTCGGGACTCCCAATCATGGACAGATACGCAGTATTTT.

CDR3 in DNA: TGTGCCAGCAGCAGACAGGTCAGCGGGGAGCTGTTTTTT. As protein: CASSRQVSGELFF. The rearrangement links TRBV11-3 to TRBJ2-2, with a weak D call TRBD1 (6 bases). The CDR3 sequence is 13 residues long. V gave up 5 bases and J gave up 7 bases, with 11 bases separating them. Germline assignment: CDR1 SGHNT and CDR2 YENEEA.

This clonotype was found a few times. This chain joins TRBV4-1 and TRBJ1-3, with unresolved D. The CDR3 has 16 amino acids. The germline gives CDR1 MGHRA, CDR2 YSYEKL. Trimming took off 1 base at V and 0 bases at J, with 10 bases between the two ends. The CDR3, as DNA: TGCGCCAGCAGCCAAGTTGGCAGGAGCTCTGGAAACACCATATATTTT. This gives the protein CASSQVGRSSGNTIYF.

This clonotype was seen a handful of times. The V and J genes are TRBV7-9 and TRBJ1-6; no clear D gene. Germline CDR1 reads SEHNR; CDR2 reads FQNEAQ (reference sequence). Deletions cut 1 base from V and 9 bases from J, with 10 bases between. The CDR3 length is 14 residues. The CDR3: CASSLGGGPSPLHF. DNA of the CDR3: TGTGCCAGCAGCTTAGGTGGAGGGCCTTCACCCCTCCACTTT.

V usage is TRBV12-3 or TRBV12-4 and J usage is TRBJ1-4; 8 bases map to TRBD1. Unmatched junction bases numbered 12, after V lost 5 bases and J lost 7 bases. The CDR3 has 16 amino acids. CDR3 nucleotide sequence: TGTGCCAGCAGTCCTATGGACAGGGAGGGGATTGAAAAACTGTTTTTT. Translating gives CASSPMDREGIEKLFF.

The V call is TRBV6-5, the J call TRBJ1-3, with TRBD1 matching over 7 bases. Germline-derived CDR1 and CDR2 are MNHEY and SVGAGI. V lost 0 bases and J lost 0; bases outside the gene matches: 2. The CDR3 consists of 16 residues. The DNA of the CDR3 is TGTGCCAGCAGTTACTCCGGGACAGTCTCTGGAAACACCATATATTTT. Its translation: CASSYSGTVSGNTIYF.

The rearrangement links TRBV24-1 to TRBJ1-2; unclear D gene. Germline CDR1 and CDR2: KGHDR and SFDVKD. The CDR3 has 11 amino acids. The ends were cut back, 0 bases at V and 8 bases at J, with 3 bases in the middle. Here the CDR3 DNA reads TGTGCCACCAGTGATTTGGCCGGCTACACCTTC. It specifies CATSDLAGYTF.

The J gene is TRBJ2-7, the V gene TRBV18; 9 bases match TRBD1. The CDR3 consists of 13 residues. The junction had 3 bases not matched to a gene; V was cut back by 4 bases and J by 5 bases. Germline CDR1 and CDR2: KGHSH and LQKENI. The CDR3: CASSRTGDHEQYF. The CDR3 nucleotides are TGTGCCAGCTCACGGACAGGGGACCACGAGCAGTACTTC.

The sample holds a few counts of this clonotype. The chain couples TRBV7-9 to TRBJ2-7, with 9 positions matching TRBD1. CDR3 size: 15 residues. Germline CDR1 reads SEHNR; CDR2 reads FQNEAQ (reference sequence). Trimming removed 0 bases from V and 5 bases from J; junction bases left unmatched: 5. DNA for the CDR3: TGTGCCAGCAGCTTAGCCGCGACAGGGGGGGACGAGCAGTACTTC. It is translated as CASSLAATGGDEQYF.

For the CDR3, the DNA is TGCAGTGCTAGAGATAGGGGACTAGCGTTTATCCATGAGCAGTTCTTC. Its translation is CSARDRGLAFIHEQFF. The chain links TRBV20-1 to TRBJ2-1; 10 nucleotides match TRBD2. CDR1 and CDR2 (germline): DFQATT, SNEGSKA (reference sequence). Trimming took 0 bases from V and 8 from J; bases not matched to a gene: 10. The length of the CDR3 is 16 residues.

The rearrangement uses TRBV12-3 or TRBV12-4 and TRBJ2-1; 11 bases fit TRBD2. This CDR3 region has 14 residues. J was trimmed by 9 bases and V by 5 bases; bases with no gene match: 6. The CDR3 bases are TGTGCCAGCAGTATAACTAGCGGGAGTAGTGAGCAGTTCTTC. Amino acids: CASSITSGSSEQFF.

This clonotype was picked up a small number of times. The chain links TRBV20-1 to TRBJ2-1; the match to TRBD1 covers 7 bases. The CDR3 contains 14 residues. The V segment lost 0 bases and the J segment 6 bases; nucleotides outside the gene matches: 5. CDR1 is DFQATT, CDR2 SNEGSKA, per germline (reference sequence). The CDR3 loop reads CSARDLGQTNEQFF. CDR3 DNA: TGCAGTGCTAGAGATCTGGGACAGACCAATGAGCAGTTCTTC.

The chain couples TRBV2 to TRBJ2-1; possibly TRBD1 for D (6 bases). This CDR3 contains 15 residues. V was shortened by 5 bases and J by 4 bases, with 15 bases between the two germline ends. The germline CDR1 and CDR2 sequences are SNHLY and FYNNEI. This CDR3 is CASSSTGQRYNEQFF. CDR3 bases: TGTGCCAGCAGTTCGACAGGCCAACGTTACAATGAGCAGTTCTTC.

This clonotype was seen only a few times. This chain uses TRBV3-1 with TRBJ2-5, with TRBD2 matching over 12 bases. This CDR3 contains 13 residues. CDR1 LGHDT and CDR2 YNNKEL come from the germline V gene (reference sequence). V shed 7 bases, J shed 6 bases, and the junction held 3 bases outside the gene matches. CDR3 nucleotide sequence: TGTGCCAGCACACTAGCGGGGGGAAAGACCCAGTACTTC. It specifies CASTLAGGKTQYF.

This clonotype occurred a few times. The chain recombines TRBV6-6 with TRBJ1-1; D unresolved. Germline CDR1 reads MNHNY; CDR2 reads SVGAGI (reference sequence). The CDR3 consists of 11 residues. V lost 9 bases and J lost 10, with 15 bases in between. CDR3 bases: TGTGCCAGTAAATTCGCGGGTATAGCTTTCTTT. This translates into CASKFAGIAFF.

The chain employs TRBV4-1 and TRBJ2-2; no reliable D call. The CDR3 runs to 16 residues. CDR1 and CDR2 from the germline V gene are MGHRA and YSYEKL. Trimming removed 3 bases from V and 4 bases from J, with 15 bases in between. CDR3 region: CASSQRSLPLTGELFF. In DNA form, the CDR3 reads TGCGCCAGCAGCCAGCGGTCTCTCCCCCTCACCGGGGAGCTGTTTTTT.

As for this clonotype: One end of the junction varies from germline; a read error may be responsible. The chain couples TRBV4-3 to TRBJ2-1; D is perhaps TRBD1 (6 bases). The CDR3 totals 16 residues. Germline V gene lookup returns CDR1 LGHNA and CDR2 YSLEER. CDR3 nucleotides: TGCGCCAGCAGCCAAGATCGGAGACAGGAGTACAATGAGAAGTTCTTC. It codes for CASSQDRRQEYNEKFF.

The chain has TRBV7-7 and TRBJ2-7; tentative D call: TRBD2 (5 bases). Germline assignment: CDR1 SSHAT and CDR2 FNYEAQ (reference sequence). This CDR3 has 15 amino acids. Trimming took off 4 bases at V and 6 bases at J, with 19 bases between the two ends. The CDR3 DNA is TGTGCCAGCAGCTCGACGGATAGGGAAGGAGGCGAGCAGTACTTC. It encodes CASSSTDREGGEQYF.